A selection of T cell receptor beta chains follows, all from one sample in a study of CDR3 diversity in severe acne. MiXCR, applied by TCRdb to the PCR reads, yields one record per CDR3 protein. The data show around 94,000 distinct CDR3 sequences, with about half seen just once and roughly 12% held by the top ten. The sequencing input was blood. The source is a male donor with acne. CDR3s include the opening cysteine and the closing phenylalanine or tryptophan. The order of the fields is clone size, J gene, D gene, V gene, CDR3 protein, CDR3 DNA. D genes are given only for firm matches. Not every row has a clone size; where given, it reads once, few, many or a size class.

size: .
J: TRBJ2-4
D: .
V: TRBV7-8
CDR3: CASSHLTEAKNIQYF
DNA: TGTGCCAGCAGCCATTTGACCGAAGCCAAAAACATTCAGTACTTC

size: many
J: TRBJ1-1
D: .
V: TRBV2
CDR3: CASRDNLNTEAFF
DNA: TGTGCCAGCCGGGACAACTTGAACACTGAAGCTTTCTTT

size: .
J: TRBJ2-1
D: TRBD2
V: TRBV11-2
CDR3: CASRNLAGFYNEQFF
DNA: TGTGCCAGCAGAAATCTAGCGGGATTCTACAATGAGCAGTTCTTC

size: .
J: TRBJ1-6
D: .
V: TRBV20-1
CDR3: CSARTSYNSPLHF
DNA: TGCAGTGCTCGGACAAGCTATAATTCACCCCTCCACTTT

size: medium-sized
J: TRBJ2-7
D: .
V: TRBV13
CDR3: CASSLLDPYEQYF
DNA: TGTGCCAGCAGCTTACTGGACCCCTACGAGCAGTACTTC

size: few
J: TRBJ2-7
D: .
V: TRBV5-1
CDR3: CASSLDQEKSSYEQYF
DNA: TGCGCCAGCAGCTTGGATCAGGAAAAAAGCTCCTACGAGCAGTACTTC

size: .
J: TRBJ2-7
D: .
V: TRBV7-9
CDR3: CASSLGGDEQYF
DNA: TGTGCCAGCAGCTTGGGGGGTGACGAGCAGTACTTC

size: many
J: TRBJ2-7
D: TRBD2
V: TRBV19
CDR3: CASSTGLEVSYEQYF
DNA: TGTGCCAGTAGTACGGGACTAGAGGTTTCCTACGAGCAGTACTTC

size: .
J: TRBJ2-3
D: .
V: TRBV28
CDR3: CASSSRGGTRADTQYF
DNA: TGTGCCAGCAGCTCTAGAGGGGGAACACGAGCAGATACGCAGTATTTT

size: .
J: TRBJ2-3
D: TRBD2
V: TRBV9
CDR3: CASSPRLAELTDTQYF
DNA: TGTGCCAGCAGCCCCCGACTAGCGGAACTCACAGATACGCAGTATTTT

size: many
J: TRBJ2-3
D: .
V: TRBV6-5
CDR3: CASSYTRSTDTQYF
DNA: TGTGCCAGCAGTTACACGCGGAGCACAGATACGCAGTATTTT

size: .
J: TRBJ2-2
D: .
V: TRBV20-1
CDR3: CSALTSRITSFDELFF
DNA: TGCAGTGCTCTGACCTCTCGGATAACTAGTTTCGATGAGCTGTTTTTT

size: medium-sized
J: TRBJ2-3
D: .
V: TRBV7-9
CDR3: CASSQQLADTQYF
DNA: TGTGCCAGCAGCCAACAATTAGCAGATACGCAGTATTTT

size: .
J: TRBJ2-3
D: TRBD2
V: TRBV15
CDR3: CATSRPRLADPTSTDTQYF
DNA: TGTGCCACCAGCAGACCCCGGCTAGCGGACCCGACTAGCACAGATACGCAGTATTTT

size: many
J: TRBJ2-1
D: TRBD1
V: TRBV9
CDR3: CASSAPATGTGGRSEQFF
DNA: TGTGCCAGCAGCGCCCCCGCTACCGGGACAGGGGGAAGAAGTGAGCAGTTCTTC

size: .
J: TRBJ2-3
D: TRBD2
V: TRBV6-1
CDR3: CASRLTSGTDTQYF
DNA: TGTGCCAGCAGGCTAACTAGCGGGACGGATACGCAGTATTTT

size: .
J: TRBJ1-5
D: .
V: TRBV5-1
CDR3: CASSLGGRDQPQHF
DNA: TGTGCCAGCAGCCTCGGGGGCAGGGATCAGCCCCAGCATTTT

size: few
J: TRBJ1-3
D: .
V: TRBV6-5
CDR3: CASSSLLRGRRSGNTIYF
DNA: TGTGCCAGCAGCTCTCTGTTGCGGGGACGACGCTCTGGAAACACCATATATTTT

size: .
J: TRBJ2-1
D: .
V: TRBV7-8
CDR3: CASSRTLGRTYNEQFF
DNA: TGTGCCAGCAGCCGTACCCTGGGTAGAACTTACAATGAGCAGTTCTTC

size: medium-sized
J: TRBJ2-7
D: .
V: TRBV29-1
CDR3: CSVGGSTYEQYF
DNA: TGCAGCGTTGGCGGTTCCACCTACGAGCAGTACTTC

size: medium-sized
J: TRBJ2-6
D: .
V: TRBV20-1
CDR3: CSATGATGANVLTF
DNA: TGCAGTGCTACAGGGGCTACTGGGGCCAACGTCCTGACTTTC

size: medium-sized
J: TRBJ2-7
D: TRBD1
V: TRBV25-1
CDR3: CASETGTVSYEQYF
DNA: TGTGCCAGCGAGACCGGGACAGTTAGCTACGAGCAGTACTTC

size: many
J: TRBJ1-2
D: TRBD1
V: TRBV12-3/TRBV12-4
CDR3: CASGTGGNYGYTF
DNA: TGTGCCAGCGGGACAGGGGGCAACTATGGCTACACCTTC

size: many
J: TRBJ2-5
D: TRBD2
V: TRBV11-2
CDR3: CASSPWTRGETQYF
DNA: TGTGCCAGCAGCCCGTGGACTAGGGGAGAGACCCAGTACTTC

size: .
J: TRBJ1-5
D: TRBD1
V: TRBV6-1
CDR3: CASSDGTGNQPQHF
DNA: TGTGCCAGCAGTGATGGGACAGGGAATCAGCCCCAGCATTTT

size: many
J: TRBJ1-2
D: .
V: TRBV19
CDR3: CASSRRDGYTF
DNA: TGTGCCAGTAGCCGCAGGGACGGCTACACCTTC

size: many
J: TRBJ2-7
D: TRBD2
V: TRBV2
CDR3: CASSGTSGRGVYEQYF
DNA: TGTGCCAGCAGCGGGACTAGCGGGAGGGGCGTATACGAGCAGTACTTC

size: .
J: TRBJ1-2
D: .
V: TRBV11-2
CDR3: CASSLAQTYYGYTF
DNA: TGTGCCAGCAGCTTAGCACAGACCTACTATGGCTACACCTTC

size: .
J: TRBJ1-4
D: TRBD1
V: TRBV15
CDR3: CATSRAGQGWNEKLFF
DNA: TGTGCCACCAGCAGGGCAGGACAGGGCTGGAATGAAAAACTGTTTTTT

size: .
J: TRBJ2-7
D: TRBD1
V: TRBV20-1
CDR3: CSASWTGDYEQYF
DNA: TGCAGTGCCTCATGGACAGGGGACTACGAGCAGTACTTC

size: .
J: TRBJ1-1
D: .
V: TRBV7-9
CDR3: CASSLSIRGLAEAFF
DNA: TGTGCCAGCAGCTTGTCGATTAGAGGGCTCGCTGAAGCTTTCTTT

size: .
J: TRBJ1-2
D: .
V: TRBV27
CDR3: CASSLLDPNYGYTF
DNA: TGTGCCAGCAGTTTATTAGACCCTAACTATGGCTACACCTTC

size: .
J: TRBJ2-3
D: .
V: TRBV12-3/TRBV12-4
CDR3: CASSQDTGGRGDTQYF
DNA: TGTGCCAGCAGCCAAGATACCGGGGGCCGGGGAGATACGCAGTATTTT

size: many
J: TRBJ2-7
D: TRBD2
V: TRBV5-1
CDR3: CASSLEGTIPSEQYF
DNA: TGCGCCAGCAGCTTGGAAGGGACTATACCCAGCGAGCAGTACTTC

size: few
J: TRBJ1-3
D: .
V: TRBV7-9
CDR3: CASSKGQGLFNEQYFGPGTIYF
DNA: .

size: .
J: TRBJ2-2
D: .
V: TRBV11-2
CDR3: CASSINKNTGELFF
DNA: TGTGCCAGCAGCATCAACAAGAACACCGGGGAGCTGTTTTTT

size: .
J: TRBJ2-7
D: TRBD2
V: TRBV20-1
CDR3: CSARTAGDSYEQYF
DNA: TGCAGTGCTAGGACAGCGGGGGACTCCTACGAGCAGTACTTC

size: .
J: TRBJ2-6
D: .
V: TRBV9
CDR3: CASSSSRGDKGSGANVLTF
DNA: TGTGCCAGCAGCTCCAGCCGGGGCGATAAAGGCTCTGGGGCCAACGTCCTGACTTTC

size: .
J: TRBJ1-2
D: TRBD1
V: TRBV30
CDR3: CAWDRVNYGYTF
DNA: TGTGCCTGGGACAGGGTAAACTATGGCTACACCTTC

size: .
J: TRBJ2-4
D: .
V: TRBV29-1
CDR3: CSARTVLAKNIQYF
DNA: TGCAGCGCCCGGACAGTTCTAGCCAAAAACATTCAGTACTTC

size: many
J: TRBJ2-7
D: TRBD1
V: TRBV5-1
CDR3: CASSFGDRAGPSSYEQYF
DNA: TGCGCCAGCAGCTTCGGGGACAGGGCCGGGCCGAGCTCCTACGAGCAGTACTTC

size: many
J: TRBJ2-1
D: .
V: TRBV19
CDR3: CASSIADGSYNEQFF
DNA: TGTGCCAGTAGTATAGCGGACGGCTCCTACAATGAGCAGTTCTTC

size: .
J: TRBJ2-3
D: TRBD1
V: TRBV7-9
CDR3: CASSSRDREGDTQYF
DNA: TGTGCCAGCAGCTCCCGGGACAGGGAGGGAGATACGCAGTATTTT

size: few
J: TRBJ1-5
D: .
V: TRBV25-1
CDR3: CASSDYRAVQPQHF
DNA: TGTGCCAGCAGCGATTACAGGGCTGTTCAGCCCCAGCATTTT

size: .
J: TRBJ1-1
D: .
V: TRBV5-1
CDR3: CASSFRGNEQFFGPGVLSSEAFF
DNA: .